The 11 T cell receptor beta chains listed next were all sequenced from one sample in a study of T cells in Graves' hyperthyroidism and ophthalmopathy (dated by TCRdb to about 2019). Libraries were prepared through multiplex PCR. The reads were generated on an Illumina HiSeq 2000. The TCR beta CDR3 regions were amplified from RNA transcripts. A first-round RT-PCR of the TCR CDR3 used the HTBI primer set with the Qiagen OneStep RT-PCR kit. The public reads were reprocessed in TCRdb via fastp at Q25 and MiXCR, keeping in-frame beta chains. All rows with the same CDR3 protein become a single entry with the most common DNA and genes. This sample lists roughly 130,000 distinct CDR3 sequences; 22% were detected once. The ten biggest clones cover about two thirds of the sample. The sequenced sample was blood. The receptors were sampled from a woman aged 45-60 years with Graves' hyperthyroidism that later progressed to Graves' ophthalmopathy.

This clonotype was found many times. The chain is built from TRBV7-9 and TRBJ2-5; 8 positions match TRBD2. The J segment lost 0 bases and the V segment lost 5 bases, leaving 2 bases of the junction unmatched. Germline V gives CDR1 SEHNR, CDR2 FQNEAQ (reference sequence). This CDR3 comprises 14 residues. The CDR3 spells CASSHSGNQETQYF. The CDR3, as DNA: TGTGCCAGCAGCCATAGCGGGAACCAAGAGACCCAGTACTTC.

This clonotype was counted many times. The chain uses TRBV3-1 and TRBJ2-7, with D unclear. V lost 2 bases and J lost 4, with 6 bases in between. The germline V gene encodes CDR1 LGHDT and CDR2 YNNKEL (reference sequence). The CDR3 runs 12 residues. The CDR3 sequence is CASSQSDYEQYF. CDR3 coding DNA: TGTGCCAGCAGCCAATCAGATTACGAGCAGTACTTC.

Many counts were recorded for this clonotype. The germline gene is not matched at one end of the junction; a read error may be the cause. The chain has TRBV2 and TRBJ2-1; the match to TRBD1 covers 8 bases. The CDR3 runs to 18 residues. The germline gives CDR1 SNHLY, CDR2 FYNNEI. The CDR3: CASNERGQGAIAYNEQFF. CDR3 nucleotides: TGTGCCAGCAATGAAAGGGGTCAGGGGGCGATCGCCTACAATGAGCAGTTCTTC.

In this sample, this clonotype turned up many times. The rearrangement joins TRBV18 to TRBJ2-7; D may be TRBD2 (5 bases). Germline CDR1 and CDR2: KGHSH and LQKENI. CDR3 length equals 15 residues. Trimming stripped 3 bases from V and 0 bases from J, with 12 bases between. The chain's CDR3 is CASSPRGGGSYEQYF. CDR3 DNA sequence: TGTGCCAGCTCACCCCGAGGAGGAGGCTCCTACGAGCAGTACTTC.

The chain recombines TRBV4-3 with TRBJ2-7; 9 nucleotides agree with TRBD2. CDR3 size: 16 residues. Per germline, CDR1 LGHNA and CDR2 YSLEER. J gave up 7 bases and V 2 bases, and 12 bases lay outside the gene matches. The CDR3 sequence is CASSQSASGVWVEQYF. In DNA, the CDR3 is TGCGCCAGCAGCCAATCGGCTAGCGGGGTTTGGGTGGAGCAGTACTTC.

Details on this clonotype: A much larger clone lies one base from this, so it may be a read error. The chain carries TRBV2 and TRBJ2-1; tentatively, D is TRBD1 (5 bases). Trimming removed 5 bases from V and 9 bases from J, with 14 bases in between. This CDR3 spans 13 amino acids. The V gene's germline CDR1 is SNHLY and CDR2 FYNNEI. In DNA, the CDR3 is TGTGCCAGCAGTCAGGACGGAGACAGTGAGCAGTTCTTC. It yields the protein CASSQDGDSEQFF.

The rearrangement links TRBV10-2 to TRBJ1-1, with D possibly TRBD1 on 6 matching bases. The CDR3 extends over 14 amino acids. Per the germline V gene, CDR1 is WSHSY and CDR2 is SAAADI. V lost 10 bases and J 1 base, leaving 16 bases between the germline ends. The CDR3 nucleotides are TGCGCCATCTCTGGGGGGGGGCGGAACACTGAAGCTTTCTTT. It translates to CAISGGGRNTEAFF.

This clonotype was detected ten times or more. The V call is TRBV10-3, the J call TRBJ1-1, with D perhaps TRBD1 (5 bases). CDR1 is ENHRY and CDR2 is SYGVKD in the germline V gene. V was shortened by 6 bases and J by 1 base, with 9 bases between the two germline ends. The CDR3 loop spans 13 amino acids. The chain's CDR3 is CAISGGGNTEAFF. Here the CDR3 DNA reads TGTGCCATCAGCGGGGGTGGGAACACTGAAGCTTTCTTT.

This clonotype was seen only a few times. The V and J genes are TRBV5-4 and TRBJ2-3; TRBD2 aligns across 7 bases. J was trimmed by 10 bases and V by 6 bases; bases with no gene match: 14. CDR1 is SGHNT, CDR2 YYREEE, per germline (reference sequence). The CDR3 contains 14 residues. The CDR3 protein is CASTSVGGSRAQYF. CDR3 sequence (DNA): TGTGCCAGCACCTCCGTTGGCGGGAGTCGGGCGCAGTATTTT. Drawing the rest from reference TRBV5-4 and TRBJ2-3, the complete variable domain is ETGVTQSPTHLIKTRGQQVTLRCSSQSGHNTVSWYQQALGQGPQFIFQYYREEENGRGNFPPRFSGLQFPNYSSELNVNALELDDSALYLCASTSVGGSRAQYFGPGTRLTVL.

The chain is built from TRBV6-1 and TRBJ1-5, with no clear D. Trimming shortened V by 4 bases and J by 3 bases, and 19 bases separated the two germline ends. The CDR3 sequence is 17 residues long. CDR1 MNHNS and CDR2 SASEGT come from the germline V gene. The CDR3 loop reads CASSAFGMSAINQPQHF. The CDR3 bases are TGTGCCAGCAGTGCTTTCGGTATGTCAGCTATCAATCAGCCCCAGCATTTT.

This clonotype was observed many times. CDR3 coding DNA: TGTGCCAGCAGTTTATGGACAGGGGGGACCAATCAGCCCCAGCATTTT. Its protein is CASSLWTGGTNQPQHF. This chain uses TRBV28 with TRBJ1-5; 9 bases map to TRBD1. V shed 0 bases and J 3 bases; nucleotides not matched to a gene: 3. The CDR3 runs to 16 residues. Germline-derived CDR1 and CDR2 are MDHEN and SYDVKM.